The clone carrying this T cell receptor (beta chain) has just one count. Original data processing: Estimates of nucleated cell counts were drawn from the amplification of reference gene primers. Only in-frame clones appear in the TCRdb table, and some are missing; sequencing was by immunoSEQ multiplex PCR. V and J calls and clone size are copied from that table; D and trimming were computed from the DNA. This table has 200,000 to 250,000 clones, 85% to 95% appearing once. This sample was taken from a study of blood T cell repertoires in COVID-19. Across the study: The samples span acute and convalescent COVID-19 from the United States, Italy and Spain.

This CDR3 spans 15 amino acids. V was clipped by 5 bases and J by 2 bases, with 15 bases between them. Germline V CDR1 and CDR2: KGHSH, LQKENI. V usage is TRBV18 and J usage is TRBJ1-1; D remains unclear. This TCR was sampled from a man aged 25 to 45 with COVID-19, enrolled during active disease. The sample taken for sequencing was peripheral blood. Written as DNA, the CDR3 is TGTGCCAGCTCAGGTTCAAACAGCATTAACACTGAAGCTTTCTTT. Protein: CASSGSNSINTEAFF.